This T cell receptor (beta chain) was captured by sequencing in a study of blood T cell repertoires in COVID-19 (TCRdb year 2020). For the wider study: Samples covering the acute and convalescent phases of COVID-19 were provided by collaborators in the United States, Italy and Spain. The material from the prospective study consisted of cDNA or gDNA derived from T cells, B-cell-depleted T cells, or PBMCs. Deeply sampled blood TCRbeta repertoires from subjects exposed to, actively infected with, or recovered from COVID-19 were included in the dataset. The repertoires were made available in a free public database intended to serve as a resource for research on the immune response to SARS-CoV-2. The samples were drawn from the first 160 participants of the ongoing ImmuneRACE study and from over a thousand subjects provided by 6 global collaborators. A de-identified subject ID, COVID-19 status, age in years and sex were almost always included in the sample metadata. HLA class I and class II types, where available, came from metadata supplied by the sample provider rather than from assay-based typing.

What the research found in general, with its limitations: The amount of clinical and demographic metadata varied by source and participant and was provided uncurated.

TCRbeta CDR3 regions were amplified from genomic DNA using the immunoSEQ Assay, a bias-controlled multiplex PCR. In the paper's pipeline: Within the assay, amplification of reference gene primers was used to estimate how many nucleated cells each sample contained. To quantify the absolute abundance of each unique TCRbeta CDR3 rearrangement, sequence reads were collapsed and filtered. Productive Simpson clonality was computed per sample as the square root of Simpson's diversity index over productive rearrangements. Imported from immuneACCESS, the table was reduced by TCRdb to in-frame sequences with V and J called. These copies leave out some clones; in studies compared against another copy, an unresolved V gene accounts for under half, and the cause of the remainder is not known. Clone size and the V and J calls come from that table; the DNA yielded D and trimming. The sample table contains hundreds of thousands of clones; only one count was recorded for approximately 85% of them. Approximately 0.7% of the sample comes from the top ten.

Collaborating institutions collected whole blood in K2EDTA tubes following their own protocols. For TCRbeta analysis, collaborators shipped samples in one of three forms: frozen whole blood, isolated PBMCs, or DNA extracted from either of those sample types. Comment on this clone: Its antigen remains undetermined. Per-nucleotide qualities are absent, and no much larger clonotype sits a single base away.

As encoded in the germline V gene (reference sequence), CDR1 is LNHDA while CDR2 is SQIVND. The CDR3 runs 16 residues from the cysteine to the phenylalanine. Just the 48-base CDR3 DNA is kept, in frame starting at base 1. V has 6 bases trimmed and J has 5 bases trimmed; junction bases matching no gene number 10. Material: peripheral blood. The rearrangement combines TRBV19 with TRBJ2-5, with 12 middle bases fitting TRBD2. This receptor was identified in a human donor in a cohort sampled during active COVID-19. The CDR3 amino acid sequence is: CASRGLAGGQYETQYF. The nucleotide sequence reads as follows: TGTGCCAGTAGAGGGCTAGCGGGGGGGCAGTATGAGACCCAGTACTTC.